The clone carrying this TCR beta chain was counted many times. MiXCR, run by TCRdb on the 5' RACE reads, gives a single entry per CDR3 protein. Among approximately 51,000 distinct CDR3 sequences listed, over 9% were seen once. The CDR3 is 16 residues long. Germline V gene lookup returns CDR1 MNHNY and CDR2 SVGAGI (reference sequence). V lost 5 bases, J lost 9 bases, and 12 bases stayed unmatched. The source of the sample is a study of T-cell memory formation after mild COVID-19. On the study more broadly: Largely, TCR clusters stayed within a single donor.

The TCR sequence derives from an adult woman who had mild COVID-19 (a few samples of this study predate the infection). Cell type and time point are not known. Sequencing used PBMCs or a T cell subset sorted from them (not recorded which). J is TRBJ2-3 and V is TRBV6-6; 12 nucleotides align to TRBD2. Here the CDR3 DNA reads TGTGCCAGCAGTCTAGCGGGAGGGCCGGCCTCCGGAACGCAGTATTTT. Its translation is CASSLAGGPASGTQYF.